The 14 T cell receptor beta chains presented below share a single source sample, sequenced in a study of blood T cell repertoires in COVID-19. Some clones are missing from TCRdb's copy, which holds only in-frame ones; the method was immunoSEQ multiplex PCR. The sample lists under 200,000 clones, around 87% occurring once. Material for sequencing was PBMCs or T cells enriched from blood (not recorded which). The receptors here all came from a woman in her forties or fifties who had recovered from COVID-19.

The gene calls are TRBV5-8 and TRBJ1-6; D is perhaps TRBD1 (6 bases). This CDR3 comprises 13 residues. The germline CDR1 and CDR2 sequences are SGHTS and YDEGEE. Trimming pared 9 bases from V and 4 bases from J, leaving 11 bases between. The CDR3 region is CAKPGQYNSPLHF. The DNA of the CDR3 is TGTGCCAAGCCGGGACAATATAATTCACCCCTCCACTTT.

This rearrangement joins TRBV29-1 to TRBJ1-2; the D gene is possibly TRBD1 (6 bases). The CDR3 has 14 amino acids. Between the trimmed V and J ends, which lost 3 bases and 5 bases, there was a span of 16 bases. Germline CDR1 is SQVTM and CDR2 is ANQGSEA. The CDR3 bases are TGCAGCGTTGATCTAGCAGGGGCCTCTTATGGCTACACCTTC. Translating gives CSVDLAGASYGYTF.

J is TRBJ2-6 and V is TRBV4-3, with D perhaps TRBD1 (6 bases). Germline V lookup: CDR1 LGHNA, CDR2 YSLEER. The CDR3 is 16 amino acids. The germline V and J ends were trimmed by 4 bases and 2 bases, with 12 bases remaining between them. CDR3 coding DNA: TGCGCCAGCAGCCCGAAGACAGGCCCTGGGGCCAACGTCCTGACTTTC. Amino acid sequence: CASSPKTGPGANVLTF.

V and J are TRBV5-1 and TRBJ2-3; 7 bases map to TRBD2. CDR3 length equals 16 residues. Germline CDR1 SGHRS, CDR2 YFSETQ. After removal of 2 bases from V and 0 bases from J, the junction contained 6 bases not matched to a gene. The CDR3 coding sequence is TGCGCCAGCAGCTTCGTAGCGGGTCCTAGCACAGATACGCAGTATTTT. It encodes CASSFVAGPSTDTQYF.

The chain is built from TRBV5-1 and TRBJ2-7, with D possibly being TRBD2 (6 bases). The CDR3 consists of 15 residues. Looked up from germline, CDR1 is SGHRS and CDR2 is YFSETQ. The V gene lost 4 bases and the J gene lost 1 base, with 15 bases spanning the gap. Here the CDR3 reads CASSRGWGASYEQYF. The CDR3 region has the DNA TGCGCCAGCAGCCGGGGGTGGGGCGCATCCTACGAGCAGTACTTC.

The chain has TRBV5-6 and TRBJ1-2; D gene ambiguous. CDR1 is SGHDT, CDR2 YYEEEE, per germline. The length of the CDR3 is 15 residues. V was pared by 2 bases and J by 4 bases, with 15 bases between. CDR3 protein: CASSFLGPGLYGYTF. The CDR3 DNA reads TGTGCCAGCAGCTTTCTCGGACCCGGACTCTATGGCTACACCTTC.

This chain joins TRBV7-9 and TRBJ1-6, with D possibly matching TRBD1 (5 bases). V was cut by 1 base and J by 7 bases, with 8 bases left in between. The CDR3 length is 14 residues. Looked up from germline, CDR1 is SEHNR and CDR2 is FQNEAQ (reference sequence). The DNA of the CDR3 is TGTGCCAGCAGCTTAGAAGGGGTCAATTCACCCCTCCACTTT. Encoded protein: CASSLEGVNSPLHF.

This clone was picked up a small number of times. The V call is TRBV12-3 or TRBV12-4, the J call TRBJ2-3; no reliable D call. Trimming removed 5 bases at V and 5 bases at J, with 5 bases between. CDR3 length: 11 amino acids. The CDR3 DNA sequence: TGTGCCAGCAGTCCCCGAGATACGCAGTATTTT. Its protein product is CASSPRDTQYF.

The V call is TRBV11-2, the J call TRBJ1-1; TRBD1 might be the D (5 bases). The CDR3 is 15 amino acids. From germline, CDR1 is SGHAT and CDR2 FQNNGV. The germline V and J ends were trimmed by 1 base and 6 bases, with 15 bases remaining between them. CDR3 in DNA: TGTGCCAGCAGCTTAGGGGGCGGGGGTCGCTCTGAAGCTTTCTTT. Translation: CASSLGGGGRSEAFF.

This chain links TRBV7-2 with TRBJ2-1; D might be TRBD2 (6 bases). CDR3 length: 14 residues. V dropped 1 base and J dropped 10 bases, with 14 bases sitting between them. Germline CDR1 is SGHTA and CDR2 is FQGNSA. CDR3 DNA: TGTGCCAGCAGCTTAGTTGGCGGCGGGGTGGAGCAGTTCTTC. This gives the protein CASSLVGGGVEQFF.

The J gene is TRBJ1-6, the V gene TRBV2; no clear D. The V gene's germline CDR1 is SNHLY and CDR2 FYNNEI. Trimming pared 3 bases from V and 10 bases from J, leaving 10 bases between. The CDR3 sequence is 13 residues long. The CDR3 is CASSDYNSSPLHF. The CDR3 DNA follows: TGTGCCAGCAGTGATTACAATTCCTCACCCCTCCACTTT.

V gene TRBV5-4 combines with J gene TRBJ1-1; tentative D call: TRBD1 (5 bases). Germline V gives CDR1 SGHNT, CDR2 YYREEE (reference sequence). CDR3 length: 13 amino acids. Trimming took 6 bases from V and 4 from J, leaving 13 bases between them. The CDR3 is CASTFWGGTEAFF. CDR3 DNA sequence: TGTGCCAGCACCTTTTGGGGGGGCACTGAAGCTTTCTTT.

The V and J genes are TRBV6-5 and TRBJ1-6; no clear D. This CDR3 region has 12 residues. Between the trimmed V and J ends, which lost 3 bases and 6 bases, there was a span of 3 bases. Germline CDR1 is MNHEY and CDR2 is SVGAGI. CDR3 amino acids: CASSYSNSPLHF. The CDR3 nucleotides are TGTGCCAGCAGTTATAGTAATTCACCCCTCCACTTT.

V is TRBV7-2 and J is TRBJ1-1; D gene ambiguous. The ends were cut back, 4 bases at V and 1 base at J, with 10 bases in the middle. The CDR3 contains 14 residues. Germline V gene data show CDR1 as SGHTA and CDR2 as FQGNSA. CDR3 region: CASSYIQRNTEAFF. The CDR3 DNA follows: TGTGCCAGCAGCTACATACAGAGGAACACTGAAGCTTTCTTT.